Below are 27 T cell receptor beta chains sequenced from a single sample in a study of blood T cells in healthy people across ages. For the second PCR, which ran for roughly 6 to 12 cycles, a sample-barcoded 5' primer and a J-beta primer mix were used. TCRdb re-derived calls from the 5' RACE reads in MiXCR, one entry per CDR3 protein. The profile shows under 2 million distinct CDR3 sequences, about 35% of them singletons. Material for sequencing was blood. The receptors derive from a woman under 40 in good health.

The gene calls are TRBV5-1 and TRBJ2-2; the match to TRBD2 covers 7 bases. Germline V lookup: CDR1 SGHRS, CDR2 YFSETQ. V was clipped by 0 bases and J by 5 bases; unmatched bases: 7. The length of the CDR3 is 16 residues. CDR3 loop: CASSLVAGVGTGELFF. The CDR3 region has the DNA TGCGCCAGCAGCTTGGTTGCGGGAGTGGGGACCGGGGAGCTGTTTTTT.

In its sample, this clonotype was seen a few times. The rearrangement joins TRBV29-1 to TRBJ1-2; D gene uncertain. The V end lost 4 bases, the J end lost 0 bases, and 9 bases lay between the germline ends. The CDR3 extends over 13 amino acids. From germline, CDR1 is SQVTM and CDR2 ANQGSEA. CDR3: CSVVAATNYGYTF. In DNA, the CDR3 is TGCAGCGTTGTAGCAGCGACTAACTATGGCTACACCTTC.

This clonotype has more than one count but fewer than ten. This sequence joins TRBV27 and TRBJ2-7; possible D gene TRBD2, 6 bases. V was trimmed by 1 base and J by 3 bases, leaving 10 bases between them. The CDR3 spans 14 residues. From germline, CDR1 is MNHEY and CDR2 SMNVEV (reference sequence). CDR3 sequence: CASSLYTGDYEQYF. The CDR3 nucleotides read TGTGCCAGCAGTTTATACACGGGGGACTACGAGCAGTACTTC.

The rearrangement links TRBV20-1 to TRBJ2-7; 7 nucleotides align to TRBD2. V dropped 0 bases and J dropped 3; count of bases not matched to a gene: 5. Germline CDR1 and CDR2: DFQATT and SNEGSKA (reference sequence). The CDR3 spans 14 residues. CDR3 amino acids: CSAREGGSYYEQYF. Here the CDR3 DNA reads TGCAGTGCTAGAGAGGGAGGGAGCTACTACGAGCAGTACTTC.

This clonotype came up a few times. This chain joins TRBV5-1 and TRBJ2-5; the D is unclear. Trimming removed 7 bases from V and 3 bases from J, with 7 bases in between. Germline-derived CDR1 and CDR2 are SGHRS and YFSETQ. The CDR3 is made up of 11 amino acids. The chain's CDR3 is CASRAEETQYF. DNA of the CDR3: TGCGCCAGCCGTGCGGAAGAGACCCAGTACTTC.

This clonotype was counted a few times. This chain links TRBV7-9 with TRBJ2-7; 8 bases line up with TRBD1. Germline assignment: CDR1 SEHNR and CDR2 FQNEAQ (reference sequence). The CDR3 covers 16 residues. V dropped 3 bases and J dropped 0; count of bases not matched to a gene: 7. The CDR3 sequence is CASSFQDRAISYEQYF. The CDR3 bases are TGTGCCAGCAGCTTCCAGGACAGGGCGATCTCCTACGAGCAGTACTTC.

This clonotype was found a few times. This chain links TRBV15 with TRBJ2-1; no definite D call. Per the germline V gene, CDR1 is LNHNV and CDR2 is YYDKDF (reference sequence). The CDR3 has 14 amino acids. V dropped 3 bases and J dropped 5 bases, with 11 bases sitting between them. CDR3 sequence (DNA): TGTGCCACCAGCAGCGATAGGGCGCACAATGAGCAGTTCTTC. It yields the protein CATSSDRAHNEQFF.

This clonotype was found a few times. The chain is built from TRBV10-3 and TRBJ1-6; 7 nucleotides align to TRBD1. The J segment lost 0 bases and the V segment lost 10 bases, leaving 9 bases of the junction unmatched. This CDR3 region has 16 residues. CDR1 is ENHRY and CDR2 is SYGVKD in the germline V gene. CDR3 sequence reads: CATRTGPSSYNSPLHF. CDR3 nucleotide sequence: TGTGCCACCCGGACAGGACCCAGCTCCTATAATTCACCCCTCCACTTT.

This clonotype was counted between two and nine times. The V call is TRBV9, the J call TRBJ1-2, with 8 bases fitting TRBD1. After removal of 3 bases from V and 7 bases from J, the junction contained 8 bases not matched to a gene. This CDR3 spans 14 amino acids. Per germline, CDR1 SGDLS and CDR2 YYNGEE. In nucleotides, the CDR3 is TGTGCCAGCAGCGGACCAGGGGGCGCTTCTGGCTACACCTTC. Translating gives CASSGPGGASGYTF.

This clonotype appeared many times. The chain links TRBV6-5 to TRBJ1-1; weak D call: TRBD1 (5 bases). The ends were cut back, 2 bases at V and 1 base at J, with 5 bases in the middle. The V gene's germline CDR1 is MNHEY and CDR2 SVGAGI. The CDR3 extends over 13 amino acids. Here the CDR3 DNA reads TGTGCCAGCAGTTACGACAGGAACACTGAAGCTTTCTTT. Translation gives CASSYDRNTEAFF.

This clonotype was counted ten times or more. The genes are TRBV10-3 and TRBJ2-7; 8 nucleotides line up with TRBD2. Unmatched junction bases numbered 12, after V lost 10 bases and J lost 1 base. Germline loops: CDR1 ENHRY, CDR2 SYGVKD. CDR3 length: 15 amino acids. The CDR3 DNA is TGTGCCACCTCCTTGGCCCAGCGGGAGTCCTACGAGCAGTACTTC. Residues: CATSLAQRESYEQYF.

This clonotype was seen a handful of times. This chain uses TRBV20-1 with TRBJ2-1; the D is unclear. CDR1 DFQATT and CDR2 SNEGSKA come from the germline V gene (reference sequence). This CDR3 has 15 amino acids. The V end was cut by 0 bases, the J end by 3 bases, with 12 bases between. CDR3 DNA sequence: TGCAGTGCTAGAGATGTCACAGCTATCTACAATGAGCAGTTCTTC. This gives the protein CSARDVTAIYNEQFF.

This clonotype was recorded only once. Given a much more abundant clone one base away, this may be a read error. The CDR3 sequence is CASSLGGQGPTDTQYF. The CDR3 DNA follows: TGTGCCAGCAGTTTAGGGGGCCAGGGACCCACAGATACGCAGTATTTT. The chain recombines TRBV27 with TRBJ2-3; tentatively, D is TRBD1 (6 bases). V lost 2 bases and J 2 bases, leaving 14 bases between the germline ends. The V gene's germline CDR1 is MNHEY and CDR2 SMNVEV (reference sequence). The CDR3 totals 16 residues.

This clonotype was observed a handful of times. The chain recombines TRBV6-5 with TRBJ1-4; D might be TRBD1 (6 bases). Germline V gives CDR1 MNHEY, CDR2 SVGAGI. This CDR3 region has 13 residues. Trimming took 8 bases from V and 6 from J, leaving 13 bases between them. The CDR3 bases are TGTGCCAGCTCAGAGGCAGGGGATGAAAAACTGTTTTTT. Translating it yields CASSEAGDEKLFF.

The CDR3 bases are TGCAGCGTGGACAGGGGATACACTGAAGCTTTCTTT. Translation gives CSVDRGYTEAFF. The chain links TRBV29-1 to TRBJ1-1, with 9 bases aligning to TRBD1. The V gene's germline CDR1 is SQVTM and CDR2 ANQGSEA. With V trimmed by 6 bases and J by 3 bases, 2 bases remained unmatched. This CDR3 is built from 12 residues.

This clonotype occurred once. CDR3 amino acids: CAWSVSLSSYEQYF. DNA for the CDR3: TGTGCCTGGAGTGTCTCCTTGAGCTCCTACGAGCAGTACTTC. The V gene is TRBV30, the J gene TRBJ2-7, with unresolved D. V dropped 0 bases and J dropped 0 bases, with 9 bases sitting between them. The CDR3 is made up of 14 amino acids. Germline V lookup: CDR1 GTSNPN, CDR2 SVGIG (reference sequence).

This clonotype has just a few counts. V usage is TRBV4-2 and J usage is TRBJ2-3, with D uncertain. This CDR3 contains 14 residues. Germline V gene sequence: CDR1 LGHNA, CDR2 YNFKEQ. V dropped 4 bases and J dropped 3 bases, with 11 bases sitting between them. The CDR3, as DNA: TGTGCCAGCAGCCGGGATGTATTGACAGATACGCAGTATTTT. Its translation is CASSRDVLTDTQYF.

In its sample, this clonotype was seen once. For the CDR3, the DNA is TGTGCCATCAGGACCGAGGGACAGCCCCAGCATTTT. This codes for CAIRTEGQPQHF. The chain couples TRBV10-3 to TRBJ1-5; D unclear. The CDR3 is 12 residues long. Germline V gene sequence: CDR1 ENHRY, CDR2 SYGVKD. Trimming stripped 6 bases from V and 7 bases from J, with 10 bases between.

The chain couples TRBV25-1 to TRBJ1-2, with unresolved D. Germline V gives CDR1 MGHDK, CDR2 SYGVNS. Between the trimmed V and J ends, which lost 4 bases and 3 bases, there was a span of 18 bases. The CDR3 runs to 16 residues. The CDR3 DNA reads TGTGCCAGCAGTGCCTCAGGAGGTCCCTCACACTATGGCTACACCTTC. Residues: CASSASGGPSHYGYTF.

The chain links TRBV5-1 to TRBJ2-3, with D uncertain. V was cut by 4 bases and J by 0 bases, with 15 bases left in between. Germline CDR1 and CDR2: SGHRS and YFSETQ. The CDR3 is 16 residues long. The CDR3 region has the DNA TGCGCCAGCAGCAGCTCGAACTTGGGGAGCACAGATACGCAGTATTTT. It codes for CASSSSNLGSTDTQYF.

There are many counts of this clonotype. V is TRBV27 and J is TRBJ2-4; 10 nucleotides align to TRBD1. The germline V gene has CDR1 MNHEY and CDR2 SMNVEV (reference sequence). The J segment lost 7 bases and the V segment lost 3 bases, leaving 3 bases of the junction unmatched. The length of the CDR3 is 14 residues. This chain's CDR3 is CASSLGTGENIQYF. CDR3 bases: TGTGCCAGCAGTTTGGGGACAGGGGAGAACATTCAGTACTTC.

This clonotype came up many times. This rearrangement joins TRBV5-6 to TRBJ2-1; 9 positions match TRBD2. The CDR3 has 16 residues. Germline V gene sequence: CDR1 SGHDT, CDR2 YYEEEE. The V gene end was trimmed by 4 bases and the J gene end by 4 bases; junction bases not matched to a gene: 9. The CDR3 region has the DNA TGTGCCAGCAGCCGCGGATCTAGCGGGGATTACAATGAGCAGTTCTTC. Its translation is CASSRGSSGDYNEQFF.

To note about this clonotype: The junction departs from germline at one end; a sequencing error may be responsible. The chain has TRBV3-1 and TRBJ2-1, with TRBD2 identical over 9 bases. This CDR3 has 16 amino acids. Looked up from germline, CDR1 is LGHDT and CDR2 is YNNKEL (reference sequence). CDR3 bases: TGTGGCAGCAGCCCTACTATAGCGGGAGTGGGAAATGAGCAGTTCTTC. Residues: CGSSPTIAGVGNEQFF.

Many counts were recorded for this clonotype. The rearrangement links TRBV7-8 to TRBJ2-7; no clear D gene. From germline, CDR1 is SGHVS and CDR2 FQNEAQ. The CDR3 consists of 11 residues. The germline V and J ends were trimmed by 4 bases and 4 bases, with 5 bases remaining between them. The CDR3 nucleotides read TGTGCCAGCAGCTCAATTTACGAGCAGTACTTC. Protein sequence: CASSSIYEQYF. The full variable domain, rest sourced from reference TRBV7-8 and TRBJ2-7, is GAGVSQSPRYKVAKRGQDVALRCDPISGHVSLFWYQQALGQGPEFLTYFQNEAQLDKSGLPSDRFFAERPEGSVSTLKIQRTQQEDSAVYLCASSSIYEQYFGPGTRLTVT.

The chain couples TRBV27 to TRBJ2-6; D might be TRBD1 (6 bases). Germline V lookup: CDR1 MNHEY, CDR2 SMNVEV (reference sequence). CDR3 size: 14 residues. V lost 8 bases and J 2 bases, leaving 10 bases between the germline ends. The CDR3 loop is CASANRAGANVLTF. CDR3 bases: TGTGCCAGCGCGAACAGGGCTGGGGCCAACGTCCTGACTTTC.

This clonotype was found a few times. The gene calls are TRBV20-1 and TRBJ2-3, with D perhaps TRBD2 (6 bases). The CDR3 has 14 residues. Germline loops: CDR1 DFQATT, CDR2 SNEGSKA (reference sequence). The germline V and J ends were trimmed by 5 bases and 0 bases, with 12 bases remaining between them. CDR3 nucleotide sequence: TGCAGTGCTCTTGGACTACTTAGCACAGATACGCAGTATTTT. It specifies CSALGLLSTDTQYF.

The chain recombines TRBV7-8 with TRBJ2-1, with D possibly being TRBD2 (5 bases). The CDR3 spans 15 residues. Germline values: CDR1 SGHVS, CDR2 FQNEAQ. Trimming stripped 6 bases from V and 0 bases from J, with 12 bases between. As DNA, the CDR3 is TGTGCCAGCAGGCTAGGACTGTTCTCCTACAATGAGCAGTTCTTC. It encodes CASRLGLFSYNEQFF.